This T cell receptor beta chain was captured by sequencing in a study of shared clonotypes between healthy human individuals. Whole-study results and caveats: Generally, naive subsets came out with larger estimated richness than memory subsets. Non-shared clonotypes showed lower generation probabilities than clonotypes common to all four donors.

Sequenced by immunoSEQ multiplex PCR; TCRdb stores in-frame clones only, minus some. The data contain about 330,000 clones, roughly 87% of them singletons. The trim removed 5 bases at V and 2 bases at J, leaving 3 bases unmatched. This CDR3 comprises 16 residues. The germline gives CDR1 MNHNY, CDR2 SVGAGI (reference sequence). As for this clone: Its antigen remains unidentified.

CD45RO+ cells went into CD8 memory alongside CCR7-negative CD45RA+ TemRA cells. Sequencing input: memory CD8+ T cells sorted from blood. The subset was: CD45RO+ cells pooled with CCR7-negative TemRA cells. This sequence was found in a man younger than 30 in good health. The genes are TRBV6-6 and TRBJ1-6, with 10 bases aligning to TRBD1. The DNA of the CDR3 is TGTGCCAGCAGTCCGACAGGGGGCACCTATAATTCACCCCTCCACTTT. Its translation is CASSPTGGTYNSPLHF.